A single sample is the source of the 21 T cell receptor beta chains below, sequenced in a study of T cells in Graves' hyperthyroidism and ophthalmopathy. Amplified TCR beta CDR3 regions derived from RNA transcripts. RT-PCR in the first round (using the HTBI primer set) targeted the TCR CDR3. TCRdb called the multiplex PCR reads again in MiXCR, with one record for every CDR3 protein. Counted here are around 540,000 distinct CDR3 sequences, about 16% occurring once; the ten biggest clones make up 25% to 35%. Input material: blood. These TCRs come from a woman aged 30 to 39 with Graves' ophthalmopathy.

CDR3 residues: CSARNIQGASTDTQYF. The CDR3, as DNA: TGCAGTGCTCGTAATATCCAGGGGGCCAGCACAGATACGCAGTATTTT. This chain links TRBV20-1 with TRBJ2-3; TRBD1 aligns across 8 bases. Per the germline V gene, CDR1 is DFQATT and CDR2 is SNEGSKA (reference sequence). This CDR3 spans 16 amino acids. V shed 5 bases and J 0 bases; nucleotides not matched to a gene: 10.

This clonotype occurred many times. The chain links TRBV20-1 to TRBJ2-1; a weak D match, TRBD2 (5 bases). This CDR3 is 13 amino acids long. V lost 3 bases to trimming and J lost 2 bases, with 8 bases between them. Germline V gene lookup returns CDR1 DFQATT and CDR2 SNEGSKA (reference sequence). The CDR3 reads CSARAGTYNEQFF. In DNA form, the CDR3 reads TGCAGTGCTAGGGCCGGGACCTACAATGAGCAGTTCTTC.

This rearrangement joins TRBV10-3 to TRBJ2-1, with 15 bases lining up with TRBD2. The J segment lost 0 bases and the V segment lost 7 bases, leaving 4 bases of the junction unmatched. Germline lookup yields CDR1 ENHRY and CDR2 SYGVKD. The CDR3 has 17 amino acids. The CDR3 loop is CAIKGLAGGSSYNEQFF. The CDR3, as DNA: TGTGCCATCAAGGGACTAGCGGGGGGAAGCTCCTACAATGAGCAGTTCTTC.

The chain carries TRBV4-3 and TRBJ1-2; D remains ambiguous. The CDR3 is 10 residues long. Trimming stripped 7 bases from V and 5 bases from J, with 5 bases between. Per the germline V gene, CDR1 is LGHNA and CDR2 is YSLEER. This chain's CDR3 is CASTPYGYTF. The CDR3 coding sequence is TGCGCCAGCACGCCGTATGGCTACACCTTC.

This clonotype was seen many times. The rearrangement links TRBV5-1 to TRBJ2-1, with TRBD2 identical over 8 bases. This CDR3 has 16 residues. V gave up 4 bases and J gave up 9 bases; unmatched junction bases: 15. Germline CDR1 reads SGHRS; CDR2 reads YFSETQ. The DNA for the CDR3 is TGCGCCAGCAGCCCGGGCGGGGGGAACCGCCCCAGTGAGCAGTTCTTC. Amino acids: CASSPGGGNRPSEQFF.

The sample holds many counts of this clonotype. This rearrangement joins TRBV4-1 to TRBJ2-5, with 13 nucleotides matching TRBD2. Germline V gene data show CDR1 as MGHRA and CDR2 as YSYEKL. The V gene end was trimmed by 1 base and the J gene end by 4 bases; junction bases not matched to a gene: 6. The length of the CDR3 is 17 residues. CDR3 sequence (DNA): TGCGCCAGCAGCCAAGTAGGACTAGCGGGAGACGGAGAGACCCAGTACTTC. Encoded protein: CASSQVGLAGDGETQYF.

This clonotype was observed a few times. This chain uses TRBV12-3 or TRBV12-4 with TRBJ2-3; TRBD1 matches 7 bases. CDR3 length equals 15 residues. Trimming at V came to 6 bases and at J to 1 base, leaving 7 bases not matched to a gene. In DNA, the CDR3 is TGTGCCAGCAGATCACTTGGACAGGGCACAGATACGCAGTATTTT. Translation gives CASRSLGQGTDTQYF.

This clonotype was seen ten or more times. The V gene is TRBV11-2, the J gene TRBJ1-6; TRBD1 is a possible D gene (5 bases). This CDR3 region has 13 residues. Germline CDR1 SGHAT, CDR2 FQNNGV. Trimming stripped 8 bases from V and 6 bases from J, with 11 bases between. In nucleotides, the CDR3 is TGTGCCAGCGTAAGGGACCCTAATTCACCCCTCCACTTT. Translating it yields CASVRDPNSPLHF.

This clonotype occurred a few times. V gene TRBV20-1 combines with J gene TRBJ2-1; D ambiguous. Germline CDR1 reads DFQATT; CDR2 reads SNEGSKA (reference sequence). Trimming stripped 5 bases from V and 3 bases from J, with 11 bases between. There are 13 residues in the CDR3. Written as DNA, the CDR3 is TGCAGTGCTTCGGAATCTTACTACAATGAGCAGTTCTTC. It codes for CSASESYYNEQFF.

This clonotype was counted at least ten times. The chain carries TRBV11-2 and TRBJ1-1; D gene ambiguous. V lost 3 bases to trimming and J lost 2 bases, with 10 bases between them. There are 14 residues in the CDR3. Germline CDR1 is SGHAT and CDR2 is FQNNGV. In DNA form, the CDR3 reads TGTGCCAGCAGCTTTGGTGTAGCAAACACTGAAGCTTTCTTT. It encodes CASSFGVANTEAFF. Supplemented by reference TRBV11-2 and TRBJ1-1, the full variable domain reads EAGVAQSPRYKIIEKRQSVAFWCNPISGHATLYWYQQILGQGPKLLIQFQNNGVVDDSQLPKDRFSAERLKGVDSTLKIQPAKLEDSAVYLCASSFGVANTEAFFGQGTRLTVV.

The sample holds many counts of this clonotype. The gene calls are TRBV11-2 and TRBJ1-2, with D possibly TRBD1 on 6 matching bases. The CDR3 sequence is 13 residues long. Germline CDR1 reads SGHAT; CDR2 reads FQNNGV. The V end was cut by 1 base, the J end by 7 bases, with 10 bases between. CDR3 residues: CASSLVRGGGYTF. The DNA of the CDR3 is TGTGCCAGCAGCTTAGTGAGGGGGGGTGGCTACACCTTC.

In its sample, this clonotype was seen many times. V gene TRBV7-2 combines with J gene TRBJ2-7, with 8 nucleotides matching TRBD1. This CDR3 is 14 amino acids long. J gave up 6 bases and V 1 base, and 5 bases lay outside the gene matches. Germline V lookup: CDR1 SGHTA, CDR2 FQGNSA. The CDR3 here is CASSLGQGIAEQYF. Here the CDR3 DNA reads TGTGCCAGCAGCTTAGGACAGGGGATAGCCGAGCAGTACTTC.

This clonotype was observed at least ten times. The chain couples TRBV6-2 or TRBV6-3 to TRBJ1-1; D unclear. The CDR3 loop spans 13 amino acids. Deletions cut 3 bases from V and 7 bases from J, with 12 bases between. CDR1 and CDR2 (germline): MNHEY, SVGEGT. CDR3 DNA sequence: TGTGCCAGCAGTTATTTACAGCGAATTGAAGCTTTCTTT. Translation gives CASSYLQRIEAFF.

This clonotype was seen many times. The J gene is TRBJ2-5, the V gene TRBV6-6; TRBD1 agrees at 7 bases. The CDR3 spans 15 residues. Trimming at V came to 2 bases and at J to 2 bases, leaving 5 bases not matched to a gene. CDR1 MNHNY and CDR2 SVGAGI come from the germline V gene (reference sequence). Here the CDR3 reads CASSYTGTVQETQYF. CDR3 DNA: TGTGCCAGCAGTTACACCGGGACAGTACAAGAGACCCAGTACTTC.

This clonotype was counted between two and nine times. This chain links TRBV5-6 with TRBJ2-2; 10 nucleotides align to TRBD1. This CDR3 comprises 16 residues. CDR1 and CDR2 from the germline V gene are SGHDT and YYEEEE. V shed 1 base, J shed 3 bases, and the junction held 3 bases outside the gene matches. CDR3 nucleotide sequence: TGTGCCAGCAGCTTGCCTGACAGGGGGCACACCGGGGAGCTGTTTTTT. Translation: CASSLPDRGHTGELFF. The entire variable domain, with the rest obtained from reference TRBV5-6 and TRBJ2-2, is as follows: DAGVTQSPTHLIKTRGQQVTLRCSPKSGHDTVSWYQQALGQGPQFIFQYYEEEERQRGNFPDRFSGHQFPNYSSELNVNALLLGDSALYLCASSLPDRGHTGELFFGEGSRLTVL.

The gene calls are TRBV6-5 and TRBJ2-1, with D possibly being TRBD1 (5 bases). The CDR3 contains 13 residues. V was pared by 5 bases and J by 11 bases, with 16 bases between. Looked up from germline, CDR1 is MNHEY and CDR2 is SVGAGI. The CDR3 is CASSHLWGRKQFF. The CDR3 region has the DNA TGTGCCAGCAGTCACCTCTGGGGCAGGAAGCAGTTCTTC.

At least ten counts were recorded for this clonotype. The V gene is TRBV29-1, the J gene TRBJ1-4, with a possible D match to TRBD1 (6 bases). The V and J ends lost 2 bases and 4 bases respectively, with 14 bases between them. Germline lookup yields CDR1 SQVTM and CDR2 ANQGSEA. There are 15 residues in the CDR3. CDR3 residues: CSVELGGAINEKLFF. The CDR3 bases are TGCAGCGTTGAATTGGGGGGGGCGATTAATGAAAAACTGTTTTTT.

This clonotype appeared many times. The J gene is TRBJ2-7, the V gene TRBV5-5; D might be TRBD2 (5 bases). Trimming took 0 bases from V and 1 from J, leaving 17 bases between them. CDR3 length equals 17 residues. Germline V gene data show CDR1 as SGHKS and CDR2 as YYEKEE (reference sequence). This CDR3 is CASSLVDGIAVSYEQYF. In DNA form, the CDR3 reads TGTGCCAGCAGCTTGGTAGACGGGATTGCAGTGTCCTACGAGCAGTACTTC.

Turning to this clonotype: This may stem from a read error, because a much larger clone lies one nucleotide away. The CDR3 carries no conserved terminal phenylalanine or tryptophan, so it likely arises from a read error. This rearrangement joins TRBV29-1 to TRBJ1-1; the match to TRBD1 covers 8 bases. Unmatched junction bases numbered 9, after V lost 5 bases and J lost 1 base. The CDR3 is 15 residues long. Looked up from germline, CDR1 is SQVTM and CDR2 is ANQGSEA. CDR3 residues: CSVQPHGQGNTEAFL. CDR3 in DNA: TGCAGCGTTCAACCGCACGGACAGGGGAACACTGAAGCTTTCCTT.

This clonotype was seen many times. This chain joins TRBV12-3 or TRBV12-4 and TRBJ1-1, with D possibly matching TRBD1 (6 bases). The germline V and J ends were trimmed by 5 bases and 8 bases, with 12 bases remaining between them. The CDR3 contains 12 residues. Here the CDR3 reads CASSQQGWEAFF. In DNA form, the CDR3 reads TGTGCCAGCAGTCAACAGGGCTGGGAAGCTTTCTTT.

This clonotype came up a few times. This chain uses TRBV28 with TRBJ2-5, with 11 bases aligning to TRBD1. V lost 4 bases and J lost 6; bases outside the gene matches: 10. Germline V gives CDR1 MDHEN, CDR2 SYDVKM. CDR3 length: 16 amino acids. The CDR3 is CASSSRTGGESQTQYF. The CDR3 DNA is TGTGCCAGCAGTTCGAGGACAGGGGGCGAATCTCAGACCCAGTACTTC.